Below are 30 T cell receptor beta chains sequenced from a single sample in a study of T-cell memory formation after mild COVID-19. MiXCR was run by TCRdb on the 5' RACE reads, yielding one entry per CDR3 protein. The sample shows about 400,000 distinct CDR3 sequences, under 25% of them seen only once. Sequencing was done on a sample of PBMCs or a T cell subset sorted from them (not recorded which). These receptor sequences come from an adult woman who had mild COVID-19 (a few samples of this study predate the infection). Cell type and time point are not known.

V gene TRBV6-5 combines with J gene TRBJ1-5, with a possible D match to TRBD1 (5 bases). CDR1 and CDR2 (germline): MNHEY, SVGAGI. Trimming shortened V by 10 bases and J by 0 bases, and 19 bases separated the two germline ends. This CDR3 has 16 residues. DNA of the CDR3: TGTGCCACTAGAGCAGGGTCGTTCAATAGCAATCAGCCCCAGCATTTT. Translation gives CATRAGSFNSNQPQHF.

This clonotype showed up just a few times. The chain is built from TRBV20-1 and TRBJ2-7, with D unclear. CDR3 length equals 12 residues. Trimming took 2 bases from V and 3 from J, leaving 8 bases between them. Germline CDR1 reads DFQATT; CDR2 reads SNEGSKA (reference sequence). The CDR3 nucleotides read TGCAGTGCTAGATCGGCTAGCTACGAGCAGTACTTC. Translation gives CSARSASYEQYF.

In its sample, this clonotype was seen a few times. J is TRBJ2-7 and V is TRBV29-1, with D possibly being TRBD1 (6 bases). In germline, CDR1 is SQVTM, CDR2 ANQGSEA. This CDR3 has 11 amino acids. V dropped 3 bases and J dropped 10 bases, with 13 bases sitting between them. The chain's CDR3 is CSVDRTGSQYF. The CDR3 region has the DNA TGCAGCGTTGATCGTACAGGGTCACAGTACTTC.

V is TRBV12-3 or TRBV12-4 and J is TRBJ2-1; D may match TRBD1 or TRBD2 (5 bases each). The DNA end lines up better with TRBJ2-7; the J call may be wrong. The CDR3 runs to 14 residues. CDR3 coding DNA: TGTGCCAGCAGCCCCGGGTTGGGGGCCTACGAGCAGTACTTC. Residues: CASSPGLGAYEQYF.

The rearrangement links TRBV5-6 to TRBJ2-4; unclear D gene. Germline assignment: CDR1 SGHDT and CDR2 YYEEEE. The CDR3 runs to 12 residues. Trimming pared 4 bases from V and 5 bases from J, leaving 7 bases between. The CDR3 reads CASSKDQNIQYF. The CDR3 coding sequence is TGTGCCAGCAGCAAGGACCAAAACATTCAGTACTTC. Looking up the rest from reference TRBV5-6 and TRBJ2-4 gives the full variable domain: DAGVTQSPTHLIKTRGQQVTLRCSPKSGHDTVSWYQQALGQGPQFIFQYYEEEERQRGNFPDRFSGHQFPNYSSELNVNALLLGDSALYLCASSKDQNIQYFGAGTRLSVL.

The chain is built from TRBV13 and TRBJ1-1; tentative D call: TRBD1 (6 bases). V lost 5 bases to trimming and J lost 2 bases, with 15 bases between them. This CDR3 spans 15 amino acids. CDR1 is PRHDT, CDR2 FYEKMQ, per germline (reference sequence). In nucleotides, the CDR3 is TGTGCCAGCAGCCCTGTGCAGGGGATCAACACTGAAGCTTTCTTT. This encodes CASSPVQGINTEAFF.

The chain is built from TRBV3-1 and TRBJ2-7; possibly TRBD2 for D (7 bases). The CDR3 spans 15 residues. Per germline, CDR1 LGHDT and CDR2 YNNKEL (reference sequence). Trimming cost V 0 bases and J 6 bases, with 15 bases left between them. The CDR3 loop reads CASSQDLGGQREQYF. The CDR3 nucleotides read TGTGCCAGCAGCCAAGACCTGGGGGGGCAACGCGAGCAGTACTTC.

The CDR3 spells CSARTSGTRDTQYF. CDR3 DNA: TGCAGTGCTAGAACTAGCGGGACCAGAGATACGCAGTATTTT. V is TRBV20-1 and J is TRBJ2-3; 10 bases match TRBD2. The junction had 4 bases not matched to a gene; V was cut back by 2 bases and J by 5 bases. Germline values: CDR1 DFQATT, CDR2 SNEGSKA (reference sequence). This CDR3 has 14 residues.

The rearrangement joins TRBV20-1 to TRBJ2-7; D unresolved. This CDR3 is built from 13 residues. V was clipped by 6 bases and J by 7 bases, with 19 bases between them. Germline V CDR1 and CDR2: DFQATT, SNEGSKA (reference sequence). CDR3 in DNA: TGCAGTGCCCTGACGGACGCCCTAGGGGAGCAGTACTTC. It specifies CSALTDALGEQYF.

The chain is built from TRBV5-1 and TRBJ1-1, with unresolved D. Germline V gives CDR1 SGHRS, CDR2 YFSETQ. The V end lost 2 bases, the J end lost 4 bases, and 24 bases lay between the germline ends. This CDR3 comprises 18 residues. CDR3 in amino acids: CASSFTPSEGWTGTEAFF. CDR3 nucleotide sequence: TGCGCCAGCAGCTTTACCCCAAGCGAGGGTTGGACGGGCACTGAAGCTTTCTTT.

This clonotype was seen a handful of times. This chain joins TRBV11-1 and TRBJ2-2; TRBD1 is a possible D gene (6 bases). Germline CDR1 SGHAT, CDR2 FQDESV (reference sequence). CDR3 size: 17 residues. Trimming stripped 3 bases from V and 4 bases from J, with 18 bases between. CDR3 in DNA: TGTGCCAGCAGCTTCCCACAACAGGGCCGAGGCACCGGGGAGCTGTTTTTT. Translating gives CASSFPQQGRGTGELFF.

This clonotype was observed a handful of times. The chain couples TRBV29-1 to TRBJ1-2; tentative D call: TRBD1 (5 bases). Trimming stripped 4 bases from V and 3 bases from J, with 12 bases between. CDR1 is SQVTM and CDR2 is ANQGSEA in the germline V gene. The CDR3 contains 13 residues. The CDR3 loop reads CSVAAGTYYGYTF. The CDR3 region has the DNA TGCAGCGTTGCGGCAGGGACTTACTATGGCTACACCTTC.

This clonotype was counted only a few times. This sequence joins TRBV9 and TRBJ2-7; 12 bases are shared with TRBD1. The length of the CDR3 is 16 residues. V shed 2 bases, J shed 4 bases, and the junction held 7 bases outside the gene matches. The germline V gene encodes CDR1 SGDLS and CDR2 YYNGEE. The CDR3 DNA reads TGTGCCAGCAGCGTCGGGGGGGACAGGGGGCTTTACGAGCAGTACTTC. Protein: CASSVGGDRGLYEQYF.

The table lists this clonotype with a few counts. The chain is built from TRBV15 and TRBJ1-1; TRBD1 matches 8 bases. There are 18 residues in the CDR3. Germline lookup yields CDR1 LNHNV and CDR2 YYDKDF (reference sequence). The junction had 10 bases not matched to a gene; V was cut back by 0 bases and J by 1 base. The CDR3, as DNA: TGTGCCACCAGCAGAGATTGGTGGACAGGGTACGAGAACACTGAAGCTTTCTTT. Residues: CATSRDWWTGYENTEAFF.

This clonotype was detected only a few times. The rearrangement joins TRBV5-5 to TRBJ2-1, with a possible D match to TRBD2 (6 bases). The CDR3 runs to 15 residues. V was shortened by 4 bases and J by 2 bases, with 13 bases between the two germline ends. Germline values: CDR1 SGHKS, CDR2 YYEKEE (reference sequence). DNA of the CDR3: TGTGCCAGCAGCCCTACTGGCGGGACCTACAATGAGCAGTTCTTC. Amino acid sequence: CASSPTGGTYNEQFF.

The chain couples TRBV4-3 to TRBJ2-2, with D possibly being TRBD2 (6 bases). CDR3 length equals 19 residues. Germline loops: CDR1 LGHNA, CDR2 YSLEER. V was clipped by 4 bases and J by 5 bases, with 26 bases between them. CDR3 in DNA: TGCGCCAGCAGCCCAAAGGCCCGGGGGTTCTTAGAAAGTACCGGGGAGCTGTTTTTT. Protein: CASSPKARGFLESTGELFF.

V usage is TRBV12-3 or TRBV12-4 and J usage is TRBJ2-1; 10 nucleotides match TRBD2. This CDR3 is built from 17 residues. V shed 4 bases and J 3 bases; nucleotides not matched to a gene: 9. This chain's CDR3 is CASSSTAGGGIYNEQFF. As DNA, the CDR3 is TGTGCCAGCAGTTCAACAGCGGGAGGGGGGATCTACAATGAGCAGTTCTTC.

This chain uses TRBV29-1 with TRBJ2-7; 11 positions agree with TRBD1. V lost 3 bases to trimming and J lost 3 bases; unmatched junction nucleotides: 1. This CDR3 contains 13 residues. Per germline, CDR1 SQVTM and CDR2 ANQGSEA. The chain's CDR3 is CSVEGTGGYEQYF. The CDR3 coding sequence is TGCAGCGTTGAGGGGACAGGGGGCTACGAGCAGTACTTC.

This clonotype was picked up many times. The chain links TRBV7-6 to TRBJ2-2; D gene unclear. CDR3 size: 15 residues. Trimming left V 5 bases short and J 1 base short, with 11 bases between. Germline-derived CDR1 and CDR2 are SGHVS and FNYEAQ. The CDR3 spells CASSPSLLNTGELFF. CDR3 nucleotide sequence: TGTGCCAGCAGCCCTTCACTCCTGAACACCGGGGAGCTGTTTTTT.

This clonotype was recorded a few times. The chain joins TRBV7-8 to TRBJ1-5; D ambiguous. The CDR3 runs to 15 residues. In germline, CDR1 is SGHVS, CDR2 FQNEAQ. V shed 4 bases and J shed 2 bases, with 12 bases lying between them. The CDR3 loop is CASSSRYYGNQPQHF. CDR3 nucleotide sequence: TGTGCCAGCAGCTCGCGATATTATGGCAATCAGCCCCAGCATTTT.

This clonotype has only a few counts. This chain joins TRBV6-2 or TRBV6-3 and TRBJ2-3; 9 bases are shared with TRBD2. The CDR3 covers 17 residues. The V and J ends lost 4 bases and 3 bases, in that order; junction bases with no gene match: 11. Germline CDR1 and CDR2: MNHEY and SVGEGT. CDR3 nucleotide sequence: TGTGCCAGCAGTTTCCCCCTAGTAGCGGGAGAAACAGATACGCAGTATTTT. Its protein product is CASSFPLVAGETDTQYF.

The rearrangement joins TRBV7-9 to TRBJ1-1; unclear D gene. The ends were cut back, 5 bases at V and 6 bases at J, with 10 bases in the middle. The CDR3 spans 12 residues. Germline CDR1 is SEHNR and CDR2 is FQNEAQ (reference sequence). CDR3 in DNA: TGTGCCAGCAGCCGCGAGGTCCCTGAAGCTTTCTTT. Translation gives CASSREVPEAFF.

V is TRBV7-9 and J is TRBJ2-7; maybe TRBD2 (6 bases). The CDR3 covers 15 residues. V shed 1 base and J shed 3 bases, with 13 bases lying between them. Looked up from germline, CDR1 is SEHNR and CDR2 is FQNEAQ (reference sequence). The CDR3 protein is CASSLGGTSDYEQYF. Here the CDR3 DNA reads TGTGCCAGCAGCTTAGGCGGGACGTCGGACTACGAGCAGTACTTC.

This clonotype turned up a few times. This rearrangement joins TRBV5-8 to TRBJ2-3; perhaps TRBD1 as D (6 bases). The V and J ends lost 1 base and 3 bases respectively, with 18 bases between them. The CDR3 is 17 residues long. The germline V gene has CDR1 SGHTS and CDR2 YDEGEE. The chain's CDR3 is CASSLRPTGYGTDTQYF. The CDR3 DNA is TGTGCCAGCAGCTTGCGCCCGACAGGTTATGGTACAGATACGCAGTATTTT.

This clonotype came up a few times. The rearrangement uses TRBV11-2 and TRBJ2-5; D possibly uses TRBD1 or TRBD2 (6 bases each). This CDR3 has 15 residues. Germline CDR1 is SGHAT and CDR2 is FQNNGV. With 1 base removed from V and 4 bases from J, the gap between germline ends came to 13 bases. CDR3 region: CASSLAGGRRETQYF. In nucleotides, the CDR3 is TGTGCCAGCAGCTTAGCTGGGGGGCGCAGAGAGACCCAGTACTTC.

The CDR3 bases are TGTGCCAGCAGTCACCGGGGACAGATCATAATCCGCTATGGCTACACCTTC. Protein sequence: CASSHRGQIIIRYGYTF. The J gene is TRBJ1-2, the V gene TRBV6-6; TRBD1 matches 7 bases. Germline V gene sequence: CDR1 MNHNY, CDR2 SVGAGI (reference sequence). J was trimmed by 4 bases and V by 5 bases; bases with no gene match: 16. The CDR3 runs 17 residues.

This clonotype came up a few times. The V gene is TRBV7-9, the J gene TRBJ2-1, with unresolved D. Between the trimmed V and J ends, which lost 1 base and 6 bases, there was a span of 10 bases. The CDR3 has 14 amino acids. The germline V gene has CDR1 SEHNR and CDR2 FQNEAQ (reference sequence). CDR3 DNA sequence: TGTGCCAGCAGCTTAGGTATAGGTCCCAATGAGCAGTTCTTC. It specifies CASSLGIGPNEQFF.

The gene calls are TRBV12-3 or TRBV12-4 and TRBJ1-5; TRBD1 aligns across 7 bases. CDR3 length: 14 amino acids. With 6 bases clipped from V and 2 bases from J, the junction kept 4 bases outside the gene matches. The CDR3 region is CASSGTDRNQPQHF. For the CDR3, the DNA is TGTGCCAGCAGCGGGACAGATCGCAATCAGCCCCAGCATTTT.

This clonotype was detected many times. The V call is TRBV5-1, the J call TRBJ2-7, with D uncertain. Germline V CDR1 and CDR2: SGHRS, YFSETQ. This CDR3 region has 14 residues. V was trimmed by 0 bases and J by 3 bases, leaving 10 bases between them. This CDR3 is CASSLEGRNYEQYF. In DNA form, the CDR3 reads TGCGCCAGCAGCTTGGAAGGCAGAAACTACGAGCAGTACTTC.

This chain connects TRBV27 to TRBJ2-3; 8 bases line up with TRBD1. The length of the CDR3 is 16 residues. Germline V gives CDR1 MNHEY, CDR2 SMNVEV (reference sequence). The trim removed 6 bases at V and 2 bases at J, leaving 10 bases unmatched. The CDR3 sequence is CASSLPRQGTTDTQYF. The CDR3 nucleotides are TGTGCCAGCAGCCTCCCTCGACAGGGGACCACAGATACGCAGTATTTT.